The sequence of this T cell receptor (beta chain) was determined in a study of blood T cell repertoires in COVID-19. Profiling relied on immunoSEQ multiplex PCR, and the TCRdb table lists in-frame clones only, not all of them. The top ten clones hold 9.7% of a sample with around 120,000 clones, about four fifths of them seen once. The CDR3 consists of 12 residues. With 7 bases removed from V and 4 bases from J, the gap between germline ends came to 10 bases. V and J are TRBV12-3 or TRBV12-4 and TRBJ1-1; D is ambiguous. The source is a middle-aged man with active or convalescent COVID-19. Sequencing was done on a sample of peripheral blood. As DNA, the CDR3 is TGTGCCAGCACCCGCGGTGGCACTGAAGCTTTCTTT. It codes for CASTRGGTEAFF.